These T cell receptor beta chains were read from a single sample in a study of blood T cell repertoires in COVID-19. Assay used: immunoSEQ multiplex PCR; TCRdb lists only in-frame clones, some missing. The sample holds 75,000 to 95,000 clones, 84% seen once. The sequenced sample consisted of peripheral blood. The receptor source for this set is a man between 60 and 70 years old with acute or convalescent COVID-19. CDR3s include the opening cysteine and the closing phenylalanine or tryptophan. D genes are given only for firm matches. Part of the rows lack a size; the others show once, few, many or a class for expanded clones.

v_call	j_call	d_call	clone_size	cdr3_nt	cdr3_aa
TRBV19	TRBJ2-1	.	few	TGTGCCACCAGAACGGGGGGCCCCTACAATGAGCAGTTCTTC	CATRTGGPYNEQFF
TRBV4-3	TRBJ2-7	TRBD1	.	TGCGCCAGCAGCCTTACCGGGACAGACGGAGACGAGCAGTACTTC	CASSLTGTDGDEQYF
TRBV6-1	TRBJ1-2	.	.	TGTGCCAGCAGTGAAGCGCACAGGGTGAATGGCTACACCTTC	CASSEAHRVNGYTF
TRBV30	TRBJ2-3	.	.	TGTGCCTGGAGTTCTCCGGGACATCGAATCCTCACAGATACGCAGTATTTT	CAWSSPGHRILTDTQYF
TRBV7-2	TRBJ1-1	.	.	TGTGCCAGCAGAACCGTCCCCGGGGACATTTCCACTGAAGCTTTCTTT	CASRTVPGDISTEAFF
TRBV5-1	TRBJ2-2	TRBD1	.	TGCGCCAGCAGCCTCACATCCCGGGACAGGGGGCGAGATAGCACCGGGGAGCTGTTTTTT	CASSLTSRDRGRDSTGELFF
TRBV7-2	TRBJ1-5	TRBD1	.	TGTGCCAGCAGCTCGAGGACAGGGGGCAATCAGCCCCAGCATTTT	CASSSRTGGNQPQHF
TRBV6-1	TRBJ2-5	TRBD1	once	TGTGCCAGCAGTGAGCAACTGACAGGGGGCCTTGAGACCCAGTACTTC	CASSEQLTGGLETQYF
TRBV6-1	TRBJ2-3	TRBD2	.	TGTGCCAGCAGGGGGACTAGCGGGGCCTATACGCAGTATTTT	CASRGTSGAYTQYF
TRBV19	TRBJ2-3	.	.	TGTGCCAGTAGTGTGCAGGGTATAGATACGCAGTATTTT	CASSVQGIDTQYF
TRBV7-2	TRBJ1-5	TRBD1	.	TGTGCCAGCAGCCGGGACAGGGCGGTTGGACAGCCCCAGCATTTT	CASSRDRAVGQPQHF
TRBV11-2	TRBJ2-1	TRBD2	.	TGTGCCAGCAGCTTAATCCCTAGCGGGGGGGCTTGGGGCAATGAGCAGTTCTTC	CASSLIPSGGAWGNEQFF
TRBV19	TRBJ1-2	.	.	TGTGCCACCCTTGGTAGGGGTTATGGCTACACCTTC	CATLGRGYGYTF
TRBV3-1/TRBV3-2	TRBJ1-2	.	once	TGTGCCAGCTCCTATTCCTATGGCTACACCTTC	CASSYSYGYTF
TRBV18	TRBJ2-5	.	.	TGTGCCAGCTCACCACGGGTAGTGGGGCCGTACCAAGAGACCCAGTACTTC	CASSPRVVGPYQETQYF
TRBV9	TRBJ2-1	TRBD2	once	TGTGCCAGCAGCATGCTAGCGGGGGCCATCAATGAGCAGTTCTTC	CASSMLAGAINEQFF
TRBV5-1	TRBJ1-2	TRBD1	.	TGCGCCAGCAGCTTAATGGACAGGGCCGCTAGCACCTTC	CASSLMDRAASTF
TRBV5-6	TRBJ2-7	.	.	TGTGCCAGCAGCTCGTTCGGGGCGGGGCTATACGAGCAGTACTTC	CASSSFGAGLYEQYF
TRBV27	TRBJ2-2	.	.	TGTGCCAGCAGTTGGGGACTCACCGGGGAGCTGTTTTTT	CASSWGLTGELFF
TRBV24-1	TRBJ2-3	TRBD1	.	TGTGCCACCAGTGATGCCAGGGGGCCCACAGATACGCAGTATTTT	CATSDARGPTDTQYF
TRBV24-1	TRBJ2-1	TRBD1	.	TGTGCCACCAGTGACTACGGGACAGGAGGCTCCTACAATGAGCAGTTCTTC	CATSDYGTGGSYNEQFF
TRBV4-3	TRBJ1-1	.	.	TGCGCCAGCAGCCAAGGGCAGACTCTGAACACTGAAGCTTTCTTT	CASSQGQTLNTEAFF
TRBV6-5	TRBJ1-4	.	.	TGTGCCAGCAGTTTACGGGGTGCAACTAATGAAAAACTGTTTTTT	CASSLRGATNEKLFF
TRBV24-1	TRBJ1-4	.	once	TGTGCCACCAGTGATTCGACAAAAGGCGGGGAAAAACTGTTTTTT	CATSDSTKGGEKLFF
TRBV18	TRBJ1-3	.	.	TGTGCCAGCTCACCAACCATGAACAGGGATCCAGCTAGAAACACCATATATTTT	CASSPTMNRDPARNTIYF
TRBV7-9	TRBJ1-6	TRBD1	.	TGTGCCAGCAGCTTAGAGGGGGCGATCTATAATTCACCCCTCCACTTT	CASSLEGAIYNSPLHF
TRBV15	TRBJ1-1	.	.	TGTGCCACCAGCCCTCGGACAGAAATAAAGAACACTGAAGCTTTCTTT	CATSPRTEIKNTEAFF
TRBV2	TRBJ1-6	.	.	TGTGCCAGCAGCCAGAGATCTCCCTTGGGGGGGTCACCCCTCCACTTT	CASSQRSPLGGSPLHF
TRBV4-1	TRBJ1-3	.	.	TGCGCCAGCAGACGGGTAGGGGGTAGGGGCTCTGGAAACACCATATATTTT	CASRRVGGRGSGNTIYF